The rows below give T cell receptor beta chains drawn from one sample of a study of PD-1 blockade in classical Hodgkin lymphoma. TCRdb keeps only in-frame clones here, not all; method: immunoSEQ multiplex PCR. Of about 15,000 clones listed, around four fifths are singletons. The sample was peripheral blood mononuclear cells (PBMCs), taken before the second cycle of nivolumab. The origin of the receptors is a human donor with classical Hodgkin lymphoma. Both conserved end residues are part of each CDR3. Fields, in order: clone size, V gene, CDR3 protein. Clone size, where shown, is once, few, many, or a class for clones that have expanded.

>-|TRBV6-4
CASSLQGGNQPQHF
>few|TRBV4-1
CASSQDWSVGGANVLTF
>few|TRBV2
CASSGAITDTQYF
>-|TRBV11-3
CASSLRGPNTEAFF
>-|TRBV27
CASSQEGNEKLFF
>-|TRBV18
CASSPEGAQNAEAFF
>-|TRBV7-2
CASSFNRGMGAEAFF
>-|TRBV5-6
CASSPGWGSNQPQHF
>-|TRBV28
CASSFYGPYSYEQYF
>-|TRBV4-2
CASSQDTEAFF
>-|TRBV4-1
CASSQSSGQGNEKLFF
>once|TRBV25-1
CASRDDSSILYEQYF
>-|TRBV5-1
CASSLRAGGNTEAFF